This T cell receptor (beta chain) derives from a study of CD8+CD57+ T cells in acquired aplastic anemia. Genomic DNA was employed as the template in profiling TCR beta VDJ and CDR3. From the reads, TCRdb called clonotypes with MiXCR, one entry per CDR3 protein. Of about 190,000 distinct CDR3 sequences in the sample, 64% were seen once. Germline loops: CDR1 SEHNR, CDR2 FQNEAQ (reference sequence). Trimming cost V 3 bases and J 5 bases, with 10 bases left between them. The CDR3 is made up of 13 amino acids. The source material was sorted CD4+, CD8+, or CD8+CD57+ T cells (not recorded which) from PBMCs. The sequence derives from a human donor with severe aplastic anemia or a healthy control (not recorded which). The chain recombines TRBV7-9 with TRBJ1-1; perhaps TRBD1 as D (6 bases). The CDR3 here is CASSFDQGTEAFF. Written as DNA, the CDR3 is TGTGCCAGCAGCTTCGACCAGGGGACTGAAGCTTTCTTT.